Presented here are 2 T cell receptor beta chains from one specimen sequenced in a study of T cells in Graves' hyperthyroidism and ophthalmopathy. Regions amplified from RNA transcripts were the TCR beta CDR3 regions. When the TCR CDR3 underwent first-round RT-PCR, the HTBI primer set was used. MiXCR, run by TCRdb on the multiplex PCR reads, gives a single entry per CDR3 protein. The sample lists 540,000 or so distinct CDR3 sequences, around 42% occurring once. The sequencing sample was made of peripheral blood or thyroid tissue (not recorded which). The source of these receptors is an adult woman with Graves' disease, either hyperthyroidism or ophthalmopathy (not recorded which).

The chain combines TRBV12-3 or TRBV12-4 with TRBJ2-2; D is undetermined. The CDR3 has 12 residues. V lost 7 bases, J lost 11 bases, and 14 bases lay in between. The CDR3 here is CASTELSGELFF. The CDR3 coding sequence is TGTGCCAGCACGGAACTATCGGGTGAGCTGTTTTTT.

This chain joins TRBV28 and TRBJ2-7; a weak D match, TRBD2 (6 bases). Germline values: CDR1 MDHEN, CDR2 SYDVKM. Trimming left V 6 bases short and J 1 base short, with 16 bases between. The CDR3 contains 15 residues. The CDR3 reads CASSLIWGESYEQYF. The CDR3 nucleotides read TGTGCCAGCAGCCTAATCTGGGGGGAATCCTACGAGCAGTACTTC.